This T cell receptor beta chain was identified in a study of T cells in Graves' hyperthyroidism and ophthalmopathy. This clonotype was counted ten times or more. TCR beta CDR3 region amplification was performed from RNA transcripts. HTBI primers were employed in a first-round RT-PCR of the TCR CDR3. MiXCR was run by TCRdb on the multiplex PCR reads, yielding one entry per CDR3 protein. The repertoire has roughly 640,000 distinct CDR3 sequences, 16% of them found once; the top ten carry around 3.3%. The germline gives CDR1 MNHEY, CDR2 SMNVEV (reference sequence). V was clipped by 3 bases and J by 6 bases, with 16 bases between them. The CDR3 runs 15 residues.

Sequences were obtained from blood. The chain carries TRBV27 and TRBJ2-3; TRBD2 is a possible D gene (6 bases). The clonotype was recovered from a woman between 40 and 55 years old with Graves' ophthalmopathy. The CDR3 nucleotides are TGTGCCAGCAGTTTTTCCCTGACTGCGGGGGATACGCAGTATTTT. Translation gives CASSFSLTAGDTQYF.